This T cell receptor beta chain was captured by sequencing in a study of shared clonotypes between healthy human individuals (TCRdb year 2020). In the study overall: The cohort included three men and a couple of women between 18 and 49 years of age. For each donor, CD4 naive and CD4 memory were each given three plates, CD8 naive was given two plates, and CD8 memory was given one plate. Each donor's leukapheresis produced roughly between about 0.8 and 8.9 billion PBMCs. Different laboratories and diverse techniques were used to prepare libraries and sequence TCR repertoires, to increase sequencing depth and limit assay-specific biases. To estimate repertoire size and how much clonotypes are shared between individuals, the study performed deep sequencing of blood TCR repertoires from roughly five healthy adults. The study at large found these results: Sharing across several donors was observed for about 5% of naive CD4, 3% to 3.5% of naive CD8, around 2.5% of memory CD4, and roughly 0.4% of memory CD8 clonotypes. Incomplete sequencing was indicated by rarefaction of sorted-subset datasets, despite the large sequencing depth. Sampling was limited to blood, and TCR repertoires in tissue likely differ from TCR repertoires in blood. Because the study included only a small number of donors, the genetic and exposure-history diversity represented was limited. Compared with non-shared clonotypes, the clonotypes found in all four sorted-subset donors had higher generation probabilities. Based on pairwise subsampling, the degree of clonotype sharing among donors was expected to be affected by sequencing depth. Estimated clonotype richness was generally larger for naive than for memory subsets.

TCR CDR3 regions were amplified from genomic DNA by multiplex PCR using the deep immunoSEQ assay. Extracted genomic DNA from each cell subset was spread evenly across all wells of several immunoSEQ 96-well plates, with each plate serving as a replicate. For sorted subsets, each replicate PCR was loaded with approximately 190 ng genomic DNA, equivalent to some 31,000 T cell genomes. Purified libraries were quantified with a Qubit 3.0 fluorometer, sized on a Bioanalyzer 2100, and re-quantified with the KAPA Library Quantification kit. Every immunoSEQ 96-well plate was sequenced on a separate single-read 150-cycle Illumina NextSeq 550 flow cell. The authors' analysis ran thus. Because the immunoSEQ output held only junctional sequences and lacked quality scores, the filtering could not match the filtering applied to full-length reads. Sequences were annotated with PyIR, a Python wrapper for IgBLAST v1.9, using IMGT germline references to assign V/J genes and CDR3. Any read was removed if the V/J assignment was weak (E-value above 1e-6), the CDR3 was missing, or the read contained stop codons, out-of-frame junctions, or ambiguous translated residues. V3J clonotypes were defined as sequences sharing an identical inferred V gene, J gene, and CDR3 amino acid sequence. Percentage overlap between repertoires was calculated by dividing the number of shared unique clonotypes by the size of the smaller repertoire. Three approaches were used to assess repertoire richness: RTK rarefaction, the Chao1 estimator, and Recon v2.1 estimates of unobserved clonotypes. OLGA was used to compute generation probabilities for all TCRbeta clonotypes that the gDNA method yielded from a handful of donors. TCRdb re-hosts the immuneACCESS table, in-frame sequences only. Its copies lack some clones; in the studies checked, an unresolved V gene accounts for under half of them, and the cause for the rest is not known. Clone size and V and J calls were adopted from that table, with D and trimming inferred from the DNA. For this sample the table gives about 870,000 clones, of which over 90% were detected only once. The ten biggest clones cover 20% to 30% of the sample.

With respect to this clone: No cognate antigen has been identified for it. No quality values exist for individual bases; no much larger clone is one base distant.

CD8 naive samples were CD45RO-negative cells positively selected for CCR7, giving a CD45RA+CCR7+ population that excluded TemRA cells. The donors were healthy, HIV-negative adults who had no recently reported acute infections or vaccinations. Every donor was a Caucasian adult living in Nashville, Tennessee, USA. Blood was obtained by leukapheresis, after which PBMCs were separated by Ficoll-Histopaque density gradient centrifugation and cryopreserved in liquid nitrogen vapor phase. Analytical flow cytometry was used to check the purity and quantity of each magnetically sorted T cell population. Genomic DNA was isolated from every sorted fraction and measured by UV absorbance on a Nanodrop 2000c. V gives up 5 bases and J gives up 5 bases, and the segment between their germline ends measures 17 bases. CDR1 and CDR2, per the germline V gene, are SGHDT and YYEEEE. CDR3 length: 15 amino acids, cysteine to phenylalanine. The CDR3 DNA has 45 bases and is translated from base 1.

The receptor was isolated from a man aged 25-45 years in good health. The sequencing sample was made of naive CD8+ T cells sorted from blood. The cell subset or site label of this sample denotes: CD45RA+CCR7+. This sequence uses TRBV5-6 and TRBJ2-1; the D gene is perhaps TRBD2, from 7 matching bases. The CDR3 here reads CASSHGGRSDNEQFF. The DNA sequence is TGTGCCAGCAGTCACGGGGGGCGGTCCGACAATGAGCAGTTCTTC. When the CDR3 is completed using the reference TRBV5-6 and TRBJ2-1 genes on either side, the full variable domain is DAGVTQSPTHLIKTRGQQVTLRCSPKSGHDTVSWYQQALGQGPQFIFQYYEEEERQRGNFPDRFSGHQFPNYSSELNVNALLLGDSALYLCASSHGGRSDNEQFFGPGTRLTVL.